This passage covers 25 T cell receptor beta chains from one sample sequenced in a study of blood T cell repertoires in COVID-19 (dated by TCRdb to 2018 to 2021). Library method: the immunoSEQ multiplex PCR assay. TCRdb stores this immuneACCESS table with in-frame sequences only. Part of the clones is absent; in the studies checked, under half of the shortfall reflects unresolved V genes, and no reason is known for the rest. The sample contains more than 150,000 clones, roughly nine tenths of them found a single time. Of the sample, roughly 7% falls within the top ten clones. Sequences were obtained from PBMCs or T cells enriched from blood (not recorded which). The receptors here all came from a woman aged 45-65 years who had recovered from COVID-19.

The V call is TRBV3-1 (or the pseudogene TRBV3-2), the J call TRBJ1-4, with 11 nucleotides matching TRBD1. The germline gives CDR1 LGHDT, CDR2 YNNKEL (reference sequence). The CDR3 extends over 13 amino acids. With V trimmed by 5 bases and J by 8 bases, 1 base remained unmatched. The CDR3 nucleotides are TGTGCCAGCAGCGGACAGGGGGCGGAAAAACTGTTTTTT. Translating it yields CASSGQGAEKLFF.

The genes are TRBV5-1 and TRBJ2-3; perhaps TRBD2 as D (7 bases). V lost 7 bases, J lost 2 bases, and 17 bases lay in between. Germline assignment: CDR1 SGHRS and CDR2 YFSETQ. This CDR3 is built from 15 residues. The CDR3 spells CASGSQGGDTDTQYF. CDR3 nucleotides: TGCGCCAGCGGGTCACAGGGAGGGGACACAGATACGCAGTATTTT.

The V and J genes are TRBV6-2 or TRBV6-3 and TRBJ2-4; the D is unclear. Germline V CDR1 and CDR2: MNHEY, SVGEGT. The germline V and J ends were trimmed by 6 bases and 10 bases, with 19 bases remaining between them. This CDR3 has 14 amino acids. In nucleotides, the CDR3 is TGTGCCAGCAGCCTATCCAGCCCCTCAGGAATTCAGTACTTC. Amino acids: CASSLSSPSGIQYF.

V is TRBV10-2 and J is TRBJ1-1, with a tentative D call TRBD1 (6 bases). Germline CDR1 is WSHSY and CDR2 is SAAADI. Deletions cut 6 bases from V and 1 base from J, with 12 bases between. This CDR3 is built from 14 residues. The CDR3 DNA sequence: TGCGCCAGCAGGGGGTCACAGGGGAACACTGAAGCTTTCTTT. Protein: CASRGSQGNTEAFF.

CDR3 sequence: CASSSSGSQETQYF. The CDR3 DNA is TGTGCCAGCAGTTCGAGCGGGAGTCAAGAGACCCAGTACTTC. The chain has TRBV5-4 and TRBJ2-5, with TRBD2 identical over 8 bases. Germline-derived CDR1 and CDR2 are SGHNT and YYREEE (reference sequence). The length of the CDR3 is 14 residues. V lost 5 bases, J lost 2 bases, and 5 bases stayed unmatched.

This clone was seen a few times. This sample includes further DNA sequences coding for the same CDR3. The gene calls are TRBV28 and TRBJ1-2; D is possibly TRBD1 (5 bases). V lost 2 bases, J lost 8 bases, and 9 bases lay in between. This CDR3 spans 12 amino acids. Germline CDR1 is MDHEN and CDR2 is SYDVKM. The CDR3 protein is CASSLQGSGYTF. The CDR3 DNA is TGTGCCAGCAGTTTACAGGGTTCGGGCTACACCTTC.

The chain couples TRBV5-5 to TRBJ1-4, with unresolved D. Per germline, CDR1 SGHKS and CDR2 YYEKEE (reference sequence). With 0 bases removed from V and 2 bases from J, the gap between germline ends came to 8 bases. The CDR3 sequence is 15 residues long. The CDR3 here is CASSLVGSTNEKLFF. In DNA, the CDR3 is TGTGCCAGCAGCTTGGTCGGGTCGACTAATGAAAAACTGTTTTTT.

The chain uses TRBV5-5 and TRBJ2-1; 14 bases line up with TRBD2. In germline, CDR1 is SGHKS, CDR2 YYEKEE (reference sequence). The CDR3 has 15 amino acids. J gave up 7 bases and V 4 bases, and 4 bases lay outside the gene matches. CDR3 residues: CASSHGLAGGNEQFF. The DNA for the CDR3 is TGTGCCAGCAGCCACGGACTAGCGGGAGGTAATGAGCAGTTCTTC. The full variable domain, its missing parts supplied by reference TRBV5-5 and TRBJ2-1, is DAGVTQSPTHLIKTRGQQVTLRCSPISGHKSVSWYQQVLGQGPQFIFQYYEKEERGRGNFPDRFSARQFPNYSSELNVNALLLGDSALYLCASSHGLAGGNEQFFGPGTRLTVL.

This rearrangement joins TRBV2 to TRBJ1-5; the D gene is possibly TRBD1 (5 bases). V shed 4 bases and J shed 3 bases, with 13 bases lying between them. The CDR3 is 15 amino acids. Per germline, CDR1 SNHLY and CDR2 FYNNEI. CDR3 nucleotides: TGTGCCAGCAGTGTGTCGGAGGGGCCCAATCAGCCCCAGCATTTT. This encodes CASSVSEGPNQPQHF.

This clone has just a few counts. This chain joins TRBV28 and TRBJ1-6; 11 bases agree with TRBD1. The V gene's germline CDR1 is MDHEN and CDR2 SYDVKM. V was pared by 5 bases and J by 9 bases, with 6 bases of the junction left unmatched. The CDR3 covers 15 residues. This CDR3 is CASSPGTGGGSPLHF. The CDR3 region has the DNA TGTGCCAGCAGTCCCGGGACAGGGGGAGGTTCACCCCTCCACTTT.

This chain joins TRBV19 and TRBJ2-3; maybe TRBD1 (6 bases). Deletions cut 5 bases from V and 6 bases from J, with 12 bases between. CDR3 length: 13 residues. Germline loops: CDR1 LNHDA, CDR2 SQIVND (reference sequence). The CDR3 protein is CASSFSRGDTQYF. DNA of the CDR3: TGTGCCAGTAGTTTTTCTAGGGGGGATACGCAGTATTTT. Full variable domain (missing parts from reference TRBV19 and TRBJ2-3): DGGITQSPKYLFRKEGQNVTLSCEQNLNHDAMYWYRQDPGQGLRLIYYSQIVNDFQKGDIAEGYSVSREKKESFPLTVTSAQKNPTAFYLCASSFSRGDTQYFGPGTRLTVL.

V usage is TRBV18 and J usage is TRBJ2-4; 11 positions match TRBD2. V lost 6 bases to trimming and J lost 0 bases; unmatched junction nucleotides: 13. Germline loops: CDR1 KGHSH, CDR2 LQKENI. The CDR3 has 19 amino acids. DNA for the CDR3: TGTGCCAGCTCTAGAGCCGGGACTAGCGGAACCGTAGCCAAAAACATTCAGTACTTC. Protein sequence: CASSRAGTSGTVAKNIQYF.

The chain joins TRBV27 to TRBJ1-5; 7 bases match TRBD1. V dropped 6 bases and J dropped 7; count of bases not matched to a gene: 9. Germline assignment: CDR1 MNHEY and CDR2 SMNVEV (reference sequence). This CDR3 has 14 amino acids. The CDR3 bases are TGTGCCAGCAGAAAGACAGGGTCTGGGCAGCCCCAGCATTTT. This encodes CASRKTGSGQPQHF.

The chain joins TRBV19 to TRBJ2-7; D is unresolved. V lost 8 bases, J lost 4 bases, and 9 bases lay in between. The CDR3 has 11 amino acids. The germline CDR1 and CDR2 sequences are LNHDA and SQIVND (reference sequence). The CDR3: CASSSFYEQYF. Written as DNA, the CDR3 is TGTGCCAGTTCTTCCTTTTACGAGCAGTACTTC.

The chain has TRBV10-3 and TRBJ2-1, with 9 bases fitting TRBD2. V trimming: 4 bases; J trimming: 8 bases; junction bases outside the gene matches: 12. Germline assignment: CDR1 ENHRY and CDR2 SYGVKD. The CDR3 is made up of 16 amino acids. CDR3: CAISGGVAGAPDEQFF. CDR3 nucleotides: TGTGCCATCAGTGGTGGGGTAGCGGGAGCCCCTGATGAGCAGTTCTTC.

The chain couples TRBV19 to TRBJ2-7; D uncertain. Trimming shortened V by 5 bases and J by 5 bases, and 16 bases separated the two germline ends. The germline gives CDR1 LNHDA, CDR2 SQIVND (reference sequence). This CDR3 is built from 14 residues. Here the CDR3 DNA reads TGTGCCAGTAGTCCCCCCCTCGCGGCGAACGAGCAGTACTTC. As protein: CASSPPLAANEQYF. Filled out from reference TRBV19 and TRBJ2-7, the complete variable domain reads DGGITQSPKYLFRKEGQNVTLSCEQNLNHDAMYWYRQDPGQGLRLIYYSQIVNDFQKGDIAEGYSVSREKKESFPLTVTSAQKNPTAFYLCASSPPLAANEQYFGPGTRLTVT.

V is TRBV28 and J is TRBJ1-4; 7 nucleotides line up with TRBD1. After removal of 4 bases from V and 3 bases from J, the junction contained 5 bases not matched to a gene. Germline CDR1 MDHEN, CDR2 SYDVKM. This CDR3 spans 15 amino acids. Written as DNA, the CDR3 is TGTGCCAGCAGTTCCACACAGGGGCCTAATGAAAAACTGTTTTTT. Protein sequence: CASSSTQGPNEKLFF.

CDR3 nucleotides: TGTGCCAGCAGTCCCCTACGGGACAGGGACGAGCAGTACTTC. Translating it yields CASSPLRDRDEQYF. The genes are TRBV28 and TRBJ2-7, with 9 bases aligning to TRBD1. Germline V lookup: CDR1 MDHEN, CDR2 SYDVKM. This CDR3 has 14 amino acids. V lost 5 bases, J lost 5 bases, and 7 bases stayed unmatched.

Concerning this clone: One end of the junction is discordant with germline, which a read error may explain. The CDR3 spells CASSEDGQPQHF. The CDR3 DNA sequence: TGTGCCAGCAGCGAAGACGGTCAGCCCCAGCATTTT. The V call is TRBV4-2, the J call TRBJ1-5; no definite D call. This CDR3 has 12 amino acids. Germline lookup yields CDR1 LGHNA and CDR2 YNFKEQ.

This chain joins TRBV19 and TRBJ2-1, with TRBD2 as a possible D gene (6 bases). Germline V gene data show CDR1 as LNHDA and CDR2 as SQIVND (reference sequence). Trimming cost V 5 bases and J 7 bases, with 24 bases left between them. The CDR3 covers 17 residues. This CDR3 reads CASSPTFGSLPGNEQFF. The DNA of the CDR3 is TGTGCCAGTAGTCCCACCTTCGGGAGTCTCCCAGGGAATGAGCAGTTCTTC.

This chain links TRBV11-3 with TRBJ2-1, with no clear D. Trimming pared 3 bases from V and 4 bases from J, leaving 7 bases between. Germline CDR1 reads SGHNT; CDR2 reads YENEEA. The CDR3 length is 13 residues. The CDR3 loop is CASSLETYNEQFF. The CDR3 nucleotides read TGTGCCAGCAGCTTGGAGACGTACAATGAGCAGTTCTTC.

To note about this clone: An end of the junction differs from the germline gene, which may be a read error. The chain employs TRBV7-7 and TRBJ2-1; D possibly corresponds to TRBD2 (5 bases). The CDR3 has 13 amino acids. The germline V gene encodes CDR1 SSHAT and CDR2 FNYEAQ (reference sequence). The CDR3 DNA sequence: TGTGCTAGCAGCTGGGGAGCCTACAATGAGCAGTTCTTC. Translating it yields CASSWGAYNEQFF.

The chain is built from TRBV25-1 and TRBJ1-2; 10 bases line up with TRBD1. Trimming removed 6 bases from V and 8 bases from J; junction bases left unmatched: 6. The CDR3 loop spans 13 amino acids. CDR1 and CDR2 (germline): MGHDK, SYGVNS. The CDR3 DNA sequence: TGTGCCAGCAGCTCGGGGACAGGGGTCGGCTACACCTTC. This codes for CASSSGTGVGYTF.

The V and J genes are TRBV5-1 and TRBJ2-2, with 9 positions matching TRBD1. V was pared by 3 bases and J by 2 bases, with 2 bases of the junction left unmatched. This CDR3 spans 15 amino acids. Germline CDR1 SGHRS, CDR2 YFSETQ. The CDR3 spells CASSWGQGNTGELFF. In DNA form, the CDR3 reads TGCGCCAGCAGCTGGGGACAGGGCAACACCGGGGAGCTGTTTTTT.

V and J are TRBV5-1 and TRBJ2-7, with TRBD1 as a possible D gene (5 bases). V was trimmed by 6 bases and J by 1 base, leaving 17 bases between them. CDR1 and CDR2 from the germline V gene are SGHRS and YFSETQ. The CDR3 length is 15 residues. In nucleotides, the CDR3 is TGCGCCAGCACCCAAGATGGGGCACCTTCCTACGAGCAGTACTTC. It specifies CASTQDGAPSYEQYF.